The 14 T cell receptor beta chains below were found in one sample sequenced in a study of identical twins. One entry per CDR3 protein results from TCRdb running MiXCR on the 5' RACE reads. The sample holds fewer than 250,000 distinct CDR3 sequences, approximately 16% seen once. This same sample was also part of a study on T cells expressing NK-cell markers.

Sequenced: CD8+ T cells sorted from blood. The receptors stem from a woman aged 18-29 years in good health.

This chain connects TRBV4-3 to TRBJ2-1; D not certain. Germline CDR1 is LGHNA and CDR2 is YSLEER. This CDR3 has 15 residues. V lost 0 bases to trimming and J lost 8 bases, with 14 bases between them. The CDR3 nucleotides read TGCGCCAGCAGCCAAGAAAGAGACCCCGGAGATGAGCAGTTCTTC. This codes for CASSQERDPGDEQFF.

At least ten counts were recorded for this clonotype. The J gene is TRBJ2-3, the V gene TRBV6-4; no reliable D call. The germline V and J ends were trimmed by 2 bases and 6 bases, with 9 bases remaining between them. The CDR3 loop spans 13 amino acids. Germline assignment: CDR1 MRHNA and CDR2 SNTAGT. The CDR3 DNA reads TGTGCCAGCAGTGACGGGGAACAGGATACGCAGTATTTT. As protein: CASSDGEQDTQYF.

This clonotype came up a few times. The V gene is TRBV7-9, the J gene TRBJ2-7, with 11 bases lining up with TRBD1. There are 17 residues in the CDR3. Germline V gene lookup returns CDR1 SEHNR and CDR2 FQNEAQ (reference sequence). V shed 4 bases and J 1 base; nucleotides not matched to a gene: 9. CDR3 loop: CASSSFGTGGSSYEQYF. As DNA, the CDR3 is TGTGCCAGCAGCTCCTTTGGGACAGGGGGGTCGTCCTACGAGCAGTACTTC.

The J gene is TRBJ2-1, the V gene TRBV20-1, with TRBD2 identical over 7 bases. The CDR3 length is 19 residues. Germline loops: CDR1 DFQATT, CDR2 SNEGSKA (reference sequence). V lost 1 base and J lost 3; bases outside the gene matches: 18. The CDR3 spells CSARGFPQLGGENYNEQFF. CDR3 bases: TGCAGTGCTAGAGGATTCCCCCAATTGGGGGGGGAGAACTACAATGAGCAGTTCTTC.

This clonotype has ten or more counts. This rearrangement joins TRBV7-2 to TRBJ2-7; D unresolved. The CDR3 is made up of 15 amino acids. Per germline, CDR1 SGHTA and CDR2 FQGNSA. Trimming stripped 3 bases from V and 2 bases from J, with 14 bases between. The CDR3 DNA sequence: TGTGCCAGCAGCTTCGTCAGTGGCAGTACCTACGAGCAGTACTTC. Amino acids: CASSFVSGSTYEQYF.

As DNA, the CDR3 is TGTGCCAGCAGTTTAGCGATGAGTGGCTACACCTTC. Residues: CASSLAMSGYTF. This sequence joins TRBV12-3 or TRBV12-4 and TRBJ1-2; D is undetermined. Deletions cut 0 bases from V and 7 bases from J, with 6 bases between. The CDR3 totals 12 residues.

This clonotype has only a few counts. V is TRBV5-1 and J is TRBJ2-7; a possible D gene is TRBD2 (5 bases). V lost 4 bases, J lost 2 bases, and 13 bases lay in between. This CDR3 has 14 amino acids. The V gene's germline CDR1 is SGHRS and CDR2 YFSETQ. CDR3: CASSQTRNTYEQYF. The DNA of the CDR3 is TGCGCCAGCAGCCAAACTAGAAACACCTACGAGCAGTACTTC.

The genes are TRBV7-2 and TRBJ2-1, with a possible D match to TRBD1 (5 bases). V lost 1 base and J 5 bases, leaving 12 bases between the germline ends. The germline V gene has CDR1 SGHTA and CDR2 FQGNSA. This CDR3 has 15 residues. The DNA of the CDR3 is TGTGCCAGCAGCTTAGTGAGACAGCCGAACAATGAGCAGTTCTTC. Translating gives CASSLVRQPNNEQFF.

V gene TRBV30 combines with J gene TRBJ2-2, with D unresolved. CDR3 size: 12 residues. Germline V gene data show CDR1 as GTSNPN and CDR2 as SVGIG (reference sequence). The V end lost 7 bases, the J end lost 6 bases, and 12 bases lay between the germline ends. The CDR3 is CAYPLVAGELFF. The CDR3 region has the DNA TGTGCCTACCCCCTAGTAGCCGGGGAGCTGTTTTTT.

The V call is TRBV20-1, the J call TRBJ2-1; 7 bases are shared with TRBD1. The junction had 9 bases not matched to a gene; V was cut back by 0 bases and J by 10 bases. From germline, CDR1 is DFQATT and CDR2 SNEGSKA (reference sequence). This CDR3 is 14 amino acids long. CDR3 nucleotides: TGCAGTGCTAGAGACAGGGGGTTGACAATCGAGCAGTTCTTC. Translating it yields CSARDRGLTIEQFF.

This clonotype was picked up a small number of times. The V and J genes are TRBV11-2 and TRBJ2-1, with D hard to call. Germline V CDR1 and CDR2: SGHAT, FQNNGV. CDR3 size: 12 residues. Trimming removed 5 bases at V and 8 bases at J, with 10 bases between. The CDR3, as DNA: TGTGCCAGCAGCGCCGGAGCCGATGAGCAGTTCTTC. It is translated as CASSAGADEQFF.

The rearrangement links TRBV7-9 to TRBJ2-7; D uncertain. Per the germline V gene, CDR1 is SEHNR and CDR2 is FQNEAQ (reference sequence). Trimming took 4 bases from V and 7 from J, leaving 17 bases between them. The CDR3 totals 14 residues. As DNA, the CDR3 is TGTGCCAGCAGCTCACGAACAAGGACGAGGGAGCAGTACTTC. Translation gives CASSSRTRTREQYF. Using reference TRBV7-9 and TRBJ2-7 for the parts outside the CDR3, the full variable domain is DTGVSQNPRHKITKRGQNVTFRCDPISEHNRLYWYRQTLGQGPEFLTYFQNEAQLEKSRLLSDRFSAERPKGSFSTLEIQRTEQGDSAMYLCASSSRTRTREQYFGPGTRLTVT.

Many counts were recorded for this clonotype. The chain couples TRBV7-3 to TRBJ2-1, with D uncertain. The germline V gene has CDR1 SGHTA and CDR2 FQGTGA. The V end was cut by 1 base, the J end by 5 bases, with 12 bases between. This CDR3 has 15 amino acids. CDR3 region: CASSLNPHSNNEQFF. The CDR3 nucleotides are TGTGCCAGCAGCTTAAACCCACATAGTAACAATGAGCAGTTCTTC.

This clonotype has just a few counts. CDR3 DNA sequence: TGTGCCAGCAGCTTAATGGGGGGGGTCAATGAGCAGTTCTTC. It is translated as CASSLMGGVNEQFF. The gene calls are TRBV6-4 and TRBJ2-1, with TRBD2 identical over 7 bases. Per the germline V gene, CDR1 is MRHNA and CDR2 is SNTAGT. The CDR3 loop spans 14 amino acids. J lost 6 bases, V lost 6 bases, and 8 bases had no gene match.